These 19 T cell receptor beta chains originate from one sample sequenced in a study of blood T cells in healthy people across ages. Primers used in a second PCR of roughly 6 to 12 cycles were a sample-barcoded 5' primer and a J-beta primer mix. TCRdb reprocessed the 5' RACE reads with MiXCR, giving one entry per CDR3 protein. This sample yields about 1.8 million distinct CDR3 sequences, of which around 50% are seen a single time; less than 2.5% belongs to the top ten. Sequenced material: blood. The receptors here all came from a woman aged 35 to 49 in good health.

The chain recombines TRBV9 with TRBJ2-4; TRBD2 might be the D (6 bases). Trimming cost V 0 bases and J 6 bases, with 10 bases left between them. This CDR3 is 14 amino acids long. CDR1 SGDLS and CDR2 YYNGEE come from the germline V gene. The DNA of the CDR3 is TGTGCCAGCAGCGTAGGGGGGGAGTTAAACATTCAGTACTTC. It encodes CASSVGGELNIQYF. The variable domain in full, completed from reference TRBV9 and TRBJ2-4, reads DSGVTQTPKHLITATGQRVTLRCSPRSGDLSVYWYQQSLDQGLQFLIQYYNGEERAKGNILERFSAQQFPDLHSELNLSSLELGDSALYFCASSVGGELNIQYFGAGTRLSVL.

The rearrangement links TRBV20-1 to TRBJ1-2, with D hard to call. The CDR3 covers 14 residues. The V end was cut by 5 bases, the J end by 7 bases, with 20 bases between. The germline gives CDR1 DFQATT, CDR2 SNEGSKA (reference sequence). The CDR3 nucleotides read TGCAGTGCTGAACCCCGGCGGGGTTCTAGTGGCTACACCTTC. It specifies CSAEPRRGSSGYTF.

The genes are TRBV7-9 and TRBJ2-1; perhaps D is TRBD1 or TRBD2 (6 bases each). The CDR3 runs to 16 residues. Trimming stripped 0 bases from V and 7 bases from J, with 16 bases between. Germline lookup yields CDR1 SEHNR and CDR2 FQNEAQ (reference sequence). The CDR3 is CASSLAGQGRTNEQFF. CDR3 DNA: TGTGCCAGCAGCTTAGCTGGGCAGGGGAGGACAAATGAGCAGTTCTTC.

The genes are TRBV6-5 and TRBJ2-3; the match to TRBD2 covers 14 bases. The CDR3 is 18 amino acids. Trimming at V came to 0 bases and at J to 2 bases, leaving 4 bases not matched to a gene. CDR1 and CDR2 from the germline V gene are MNHEY and SVGAGI. The CDR3 region is CASSYSPTSGGATDTQYF. CDR3 DNA sequence: TGTGCCAGCAGTTACTCTCCGACTAGCGGGGGGGCCACAGATACGCAGTATTTT.

J is TRBJ2-5 and V is TRBV2; D gene unclear. The J call may be incorrect, as the DNA end agrees better with TRBJ2-7. This CDR3 contains 12 residues. CDR1 is SNHLY and CDR2 is FYNNEI in the germline V gene. Written as DNA, the CDR3 is TGTGCCAGCAGTGAGGGTGCAGGCGAGCAGTACTTC. Translated, it gives CASSEGAGEQYF.

The V and J genes are TRBV12-3 or TRBV12-4 and TRBJ2-7; D uncertain. V lost 3 bases and J 5 bases, leaving 8 bases between the germline ends. The length of the CDR3 is 12 residues. As DNA, the CDR3 is TGTGCCAGCAGTTTGGAGTATGACGAGCAGTACTTC. Its translation: CASSLEYDEQYF.

The chain links TRBV20-1 to TRBJ2-1, with 8 bases lining up with TRBD2. Per the germline V gene, CDR1 is DFQATT and CDR2 is SNEGSKA (reference sequence). Losses at the gene ends were 3 bases for V and 8 bases for J; bases not matched to a gene: 18. CDR3 length: 17 residues. This CDR3 is CSASSNITSGRLDEQFF. In DNA, the CDR3 is TGCAGTGCTAGTTCCAACATTACTAGCGGCCGTCTGGATGAGCAGTTCTTC.

The chain joins TRBV6-5 to TRBJ2-1, with D unclear. The ends were cut back, 6 bases at V and 3 bases at J, with 12 bases in the middle. Germline CDR1 reads MNHEY; CDR2 reads SVGAGI. The CDR3 covers 14 residues. Here the CDR3 reads CASRKDTLYNEQFF. The CDR3, as DNA: TGTGCCAGCAGAAAAGACACGCTCTACAATGAGCAGTTCTTC.

The J gene is TRBJ2-4, the V gene TRBV7-2; 10 nucleotides align to TRBD1. CDR1 is SGHTA, CDR2 FQGNSA, per germline. This CDR3 contains 19 residues. The V segment lost 0 bases and the J segment 1 base; nucleotides outside the gene matches: 9. CDR3 nucleotide sequence: TGTGCCAGCAGCTTAGCCCTAACGGACAGGGGGGTCGCCAAAAACATTCAGTACTTC. This codes for CASSLALTDRGVAKNIQYF.

This clonotype has more than one count but fewer than ten. The gene calls are TRBV6-2 or TRBV6-3 and TRBJ2-6, with D unresolved. Trimming left V 0 bases short and J 0 bases short, with 15 bases between. Germline CDR1 is MNHEY and CDR2 is SVGEGT. The CDR3 spans 19 residues. The CDR3 is CASSYSLGTAYSGANVLTF. DNA for the CDR3: TGTGCCAGCAGTTACTCTCTTGGAACCGCGTACTCTGGGGCCAACGTCCTGACTTTC.

The rearrangement joins TRBV12-3 or TRBV12-4 to TRBJ1-5; TRBD1 aligns across 8 bases. This CDR3 spans 15 amino acids. V lost 5 bases, J lost 5 bases, and 8 bases stayed unmatched. In nucleotides, the CDR3 is TGTGCCAGCAGTAGGACAGGGATCGGTTATCAGCCCCAGCATTTT. This encodes CASSRTGIGYQPQHF.

This clonotype has just a few counts. One end of the junction fails to match germline, which may point to a read error. This chain connects TRBV4-3 to TRBJ2-6; D tentatively fits TRBD1 or TRBD2 (5 bases each). The CDR3 is made up of 17 amino acids. CDR1 LGHNA and CDR2 YSLEER come from the germline V gene. The CDR3 bases are TGTGCCAGCAGCCAAGATACAGGAGGCTCTGGGGCCAACGTCCTGACTTTC. It translates to CASSQDTGGSGANVLTF.

This clonotype was detected only a few times. The chain is built from TRBV18 and TRBJ2-7; possible D gene TRBD1, 5 bases. The CDR3 spans 15 residues. Germline CDR1 reads KGHSH; CDR2 reads LQKENI. V lost 2 bases, J lost 2 bases, and 13 bases lay in between. The CDR3 protein is CASSPVDSAPYEQYF. As DNA, the CDR3 is TGTGCCAGCTCACCAGTTGACAGCGCGCCCTACGAGCAGTACTTC.

The V and J genes are TRBV11-2 and TRBJ2-3; 10 nucleotides match TRBD2. With 3 bases clipped from V and 11 bases from J, the junction kept 8 bases outside the gene matches. Germline values: CDR1 SGHAT, CDR2 FQNNGV. This CDR3 has 14 residues. The DNA for the CDR3 is TGTGCCAGCAGCTTTTCCCCTAGCGGGGGATGGCAGTATTTT. Protein: CASSFSPSGGWQYF.

The chain is built from TRBV9 and TRBJ1-4, with D uncertain. Germline-derived CDR1 and CDR2 are SGDLS and YYNGEE. The CDR3 runs to 12 residues. V shed 6 bases and J shed 7 bases, with 10 bases lying between them. The CDR3 coding sequence is TGTGCCAGCAAATCTTCGGGTGAAAAACTGTTTTTT. This translates into CASKSSGEKLFF.

This clonotype appeared once. This chain connects TRBV12-2 to TRBJ2-7. TRBV12-2 is assigned pseudogene status. This CDR3 region has 12 residues. The CDR3 nucleotides are TGTGCAAGTCGCTTGGGGTCGTGCGAGCAGTACTTC. Amino acids: CASRLGSCEQYF.

The CDR3 nucleotides read TGCGCCAGCAGGAAAGAAGAGGCCCACGAGCAGTACTTC. As protein: CASRKEEAHEQYF. The chain employs TRBV5-1 and TRBJ2-7; no definite D call. With 5 bases removed from V and 5 bases from J, the gap between germline ends came to 14 bases. CDR3 size: 13 residues. The V gene's germline CDR1 is SGHRS and CDR2 YFSETQ.

The chain combines TRBV29-1 with TRBJ1-1; D is unclear. The CDR3 spans 11 residues. Trimming shortened V by 7 bases and J by 11 bases, and 17 bases separated the two germline ends. Germline CDR1 reads SQVTM; CDR2 reads ANQGSEA. The CDR3 region is CSAGDSSLAFF. The CDR3, as DNA: TGCAGCGCTGGAGACTCCTCCCTGGCTTTCTTT.

Only one count was recorded for this clonotype. Relative to the germline gene, one junction end is altered; a read error may explain this. The rearrangement links TRBV28 to TRBJ2-1; D is unclear. Germline V gene data show CDR1 as MDHEN and CDR2 as SYDVKM. This CDR3 spans 12 amino acids. CDR3 amino acids: CVSSVYPNEQFF. CDR3 bases: TGTGTCAGCAGTGTGTATCCCAATGAGCAGTTCTTC. Using reference TRBV28 and TRBJ2-1 for the parts outside the CDR3, the full variable domain is DVKVTQSSRYLVKRTGEKVFLECVQDMDHENMFWYRQDPGLGLRLIYFSYDVKMKEKGDIPEGYSVSREKKERFSLILESASTNQTSMYLCVSSVYPNEQFFGPGTRLTVL.